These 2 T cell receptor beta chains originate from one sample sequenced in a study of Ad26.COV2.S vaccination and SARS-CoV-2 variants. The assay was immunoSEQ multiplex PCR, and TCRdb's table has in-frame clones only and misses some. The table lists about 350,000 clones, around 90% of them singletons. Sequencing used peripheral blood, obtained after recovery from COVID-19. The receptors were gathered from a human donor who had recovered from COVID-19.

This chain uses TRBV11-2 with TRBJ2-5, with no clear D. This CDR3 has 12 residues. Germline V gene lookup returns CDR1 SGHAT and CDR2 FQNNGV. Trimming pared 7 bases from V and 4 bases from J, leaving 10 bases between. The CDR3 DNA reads TGTGCCAGCACCTTCCTGAGAGAGACCCAGTACTTC. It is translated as CASTFLRETQYF.

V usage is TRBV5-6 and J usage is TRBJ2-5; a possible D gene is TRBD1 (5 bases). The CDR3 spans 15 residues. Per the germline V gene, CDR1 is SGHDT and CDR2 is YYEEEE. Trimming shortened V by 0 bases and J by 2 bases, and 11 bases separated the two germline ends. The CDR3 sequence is CASSLGRDGQETQYF. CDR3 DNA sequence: TGTGCCAGCAGCTTGGGCAGGGATGGTCAAGAGACCCAGTACTTC.